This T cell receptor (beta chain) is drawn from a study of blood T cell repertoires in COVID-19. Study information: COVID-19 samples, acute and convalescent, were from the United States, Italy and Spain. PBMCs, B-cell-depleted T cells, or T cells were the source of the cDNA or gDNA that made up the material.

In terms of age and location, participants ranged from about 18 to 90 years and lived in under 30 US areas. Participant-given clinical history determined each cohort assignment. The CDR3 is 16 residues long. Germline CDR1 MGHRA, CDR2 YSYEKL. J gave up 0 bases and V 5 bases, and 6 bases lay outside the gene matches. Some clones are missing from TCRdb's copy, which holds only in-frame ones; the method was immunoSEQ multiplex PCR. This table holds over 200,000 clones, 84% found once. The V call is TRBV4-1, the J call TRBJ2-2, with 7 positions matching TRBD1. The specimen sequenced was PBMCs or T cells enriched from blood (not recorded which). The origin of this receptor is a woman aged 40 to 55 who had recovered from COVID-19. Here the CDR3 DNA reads TGCGCCAGCAGCTCTTGGACAGGACCGAACACCGGGGAGCTGTTTTTT. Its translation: CASSSWTGPNTGELFF.